The entry below describes one TCR beta chain. The ends lost 0 bases at V and 5 bases at J; junction bases unmatched: 12. Germline loops: CDR1 GTSNPN, CDR2 SVGIG (reference sequence). This CDR3 has 16 residues. This specimen belongs to a study of OX40 agonist ivuxolimab in advanced cancers. The assay was immunoSEQ multiplex PCR, and TCRdb's table has in-frame clones only and misses some. The sample yields about 91,000 clones, approximately 84% seen once. This TCR was sampled from an adult with an advanced solid tumor such as melanoma, head and neck, liver or kidney cancer. The chain carries TRBV30 and TRBJ2-5; TRBD2 matches at 7 bases. The sample was CD4+ or CD8+ T cells sorted from blood, taken in a trial of the OX40 agonist ivuxolimab. CDR3 DNA sequence: TGTGCCTGGAGTGTTGGATCTGAAGCGGGATTTGAGACCCAGTACTTC. Its translation: CAWSVGSEAGFETQYF.